Listed below are T cell receptor beta chains from one sample, sequenced in a study of beta chain features in type 1 diabetes. Assay used: immunoSEQ multiplex PCR; TCRdb lists only in-frame clones, some missing. The profile shows hundreds of thousands of clones, roughly 12% of them singletons. Sample: naive CD4+ T cells from blood. These receptors were taken from a man between 18 and 35 years old with type 1 diabetes. The CDR3 runs from the conserved cysteine through the conserved F or W. D genes are given only for firm matches. Clone sizes are given selectively: once, few, many, or a class where the clone is expanded.

TRBJ1-3	TRBV6-6	.	15	few	CASSSRQSSGNTIYF	TGTGCCAGCAGTTCTCGACAGAGCTCTGGAAACACCATATATTTT
TRBJ2-3	TRBV5-6	.	16	few	CASSLEVAVDTDTQYF	TGTGCCAGCAGCTTGGAGGTGGCAGTAGACACAGATACGCAGTATTTT
TRBJ2-3	TRBV13	.	15	.	CASSSSYGGGDTQYF	TGTGCCAGCAGCTCCTCGTACGGGGGCGGGGATACGCAGTATTTT
TRBJ2-7	TRBV4-1	.	13	.	CASSQLGLAEQYF	TGCGCCAGCAGCCAATTAGGGCTAGCCGAGCAGTACTTC
TRBJ1-6	TRBV9	.	14	few	CAGSRGDYNSPLHF	TGTGCCGGATCCCGGGGCGATTATAATTCACCCCTCCACTTT
TRBJ1-2	TRBV9	.	12	.	CASSVAGGGYTF	TGTGCCAGCAGCGTAGCTGGGGGTGGCTACACCTTC
TRBJ2-7	TRBV30	.	12	.	CAWSGSGHEQYF	TGTGCCTGGAGTGGGTCGGGCCACGAGCAGTACTTC
TRBJ2-7	TRBV6-5	TRBD1	15	.	CASSSIQGARDEQYF	TGTGCCAGCAGTTCAATTCAGGGGGCGAGGGACGAGCAGTACTTC
TRBJ2-6	TRBV28	.	15	few	CASSGPGSGANVLTF	TGTGCCAGCAGTGGACCAGGGTCTGGGGCCAACGTCCTGACTTTC
TRBJ2-7	TRBV29-1	.	12	.	CSAWTAGYPQYF	TGCAGCGCTTGGACAGCGGGGTACCCGCAGTACTTC
TRBJ2-5	TRBV7-9	.	16	few	CASSLARGPERETQYF	TGTGCCAGCAGCTTAGCCCGAGGGCCGGAACGAGAGACCCAGTACTTC